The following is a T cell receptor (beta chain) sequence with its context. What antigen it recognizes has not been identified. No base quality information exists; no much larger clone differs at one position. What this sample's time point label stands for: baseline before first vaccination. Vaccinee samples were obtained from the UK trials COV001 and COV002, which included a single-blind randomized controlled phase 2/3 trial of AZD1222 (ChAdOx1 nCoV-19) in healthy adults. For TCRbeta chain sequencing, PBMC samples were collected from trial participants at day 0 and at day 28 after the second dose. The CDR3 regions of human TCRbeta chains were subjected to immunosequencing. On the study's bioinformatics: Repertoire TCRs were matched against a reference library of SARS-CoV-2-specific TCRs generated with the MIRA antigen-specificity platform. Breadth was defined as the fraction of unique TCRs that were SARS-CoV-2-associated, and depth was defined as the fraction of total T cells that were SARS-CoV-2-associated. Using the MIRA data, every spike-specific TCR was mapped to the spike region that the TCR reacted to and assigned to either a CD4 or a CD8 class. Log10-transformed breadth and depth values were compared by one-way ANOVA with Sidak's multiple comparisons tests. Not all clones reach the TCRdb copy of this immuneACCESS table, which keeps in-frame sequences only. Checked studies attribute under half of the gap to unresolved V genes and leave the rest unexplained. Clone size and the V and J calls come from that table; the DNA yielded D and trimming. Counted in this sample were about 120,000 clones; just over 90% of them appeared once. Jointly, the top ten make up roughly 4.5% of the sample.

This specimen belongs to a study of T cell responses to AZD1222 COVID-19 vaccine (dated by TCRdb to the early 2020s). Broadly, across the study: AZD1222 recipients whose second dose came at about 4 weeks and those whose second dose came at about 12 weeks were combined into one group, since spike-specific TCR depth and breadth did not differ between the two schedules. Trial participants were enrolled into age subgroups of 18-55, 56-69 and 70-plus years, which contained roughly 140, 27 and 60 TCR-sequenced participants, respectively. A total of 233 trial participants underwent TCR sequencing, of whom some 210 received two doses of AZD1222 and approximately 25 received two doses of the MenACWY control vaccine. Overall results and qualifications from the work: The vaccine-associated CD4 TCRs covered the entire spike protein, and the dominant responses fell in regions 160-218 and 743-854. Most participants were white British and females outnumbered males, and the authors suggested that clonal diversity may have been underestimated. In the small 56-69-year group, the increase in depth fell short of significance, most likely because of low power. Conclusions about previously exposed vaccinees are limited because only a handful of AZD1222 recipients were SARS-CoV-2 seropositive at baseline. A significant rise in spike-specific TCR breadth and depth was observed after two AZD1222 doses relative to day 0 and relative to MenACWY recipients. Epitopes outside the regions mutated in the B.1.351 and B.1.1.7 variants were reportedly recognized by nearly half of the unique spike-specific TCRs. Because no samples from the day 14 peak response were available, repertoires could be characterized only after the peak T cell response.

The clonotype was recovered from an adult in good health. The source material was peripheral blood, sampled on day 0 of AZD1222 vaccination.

The CDR3 is CASSPRGRSNQPQHF. The nucleotide sequence is given as TGTGCCAGCAGCCCTAGGGGCCGAAGCAATCAGCCCCAGCATTTT. The chain uses TRBV28 and TRBJ1-5; the best D guess is TRBD1, with 5 bases matching. The CDR3 spans 15 residues, from the cysteine through the phenylalanine. Kept here is only the CDR3 DNA, which spans 45 bases and is read in frame from base 1. Cut back by 6 bases and 1 base, the V and J ends lie 13 bases apart. CDR1 is given as MDHEN and CDR2 as SYDVKM, both from the germline V gene.